This T cell receptor beta chain was obtained from a study of patients and donors after allogeneic stem cell transplantation. V gave up 11 bases and J gave up 7 bases; unmatched junction bases: 9. The CDR3 length is 13 residues. Germline V gives CDR1 MNHNS, CDR2 SASEGT. This clonotype turned up a few times. TCRdb reprocessed the RT-PCR reads with MiXCR, giving one entry per CDR3 protein. The sample holds some 960,000 distinct CDR3 sequences, over 15% seen once. The TCR sequence derives from a human donor who was either an allogeneic HSCT recipient or a stem cell or donor lymphocyte infusion donor (not recorded which). It is not recorded whose cells these are; they may come from a transplant donor. This sequence joins TRBV6-1 and TRBJ1-5; 9 nucleotides line up with TRBD1. The sequenced sample consisted of blood, either unsorted or a sorted T cell fraction (not recorded which). CDR3 nucleotide sequence: TGTGCCGGGGGGGACAGGGCGCGGCAGCCCCAGCATTTT. Its protein product is CAGGDRARQPQHF.